This TCR beta chain appears in the sequencing data of a study of blood T cell repertoires in COVID-19. Across the study: The United States, Italy and Spain supplied acute and convalescent COVID-19 samples.

There are 13 residues in the CDR3. Authors' analysis steps: Estimation of nucleated cell counts was performed using reference gene primer amplification. Measured with immunoSEQ multiplex PCR; TCRdb has only the in-frame clones, and not every one. The V and J calls and clone size are taken from that table; D and trimming were inferred from the DNA. The sample contains roughly 220,000 clones, approximately 80% of which appear only once. The sequenced sample was peripheral blood. The receptor was isolated from a woman aged 55-70 years who had recovered from COVID-19. J is TRBJ2-1 and V is TRBV21-1; the table's D call, TRBD1, has no DNA check behind it. TRBV21-1 is tagged as a pseudogene. CDR3 region: CASRVVGETEQFF. CDR3 DNA sequence: TGTGCCAGCAGGGTTGTAGGGGAAACTGAGCAGTTCTTC.